This T cell receptor (beta chain) was profiled in a study of blood T cell repertoires in COVID-19. Assay used: immunoSEQ multiplex PCR; TCRdb lists only in-frame clones, some missing. The sample records under 200,000 clones, over 75% being singletons. The V and J ends lost 1 base and 0 bases respectively, with 8 bases between them. Germline V gene sequence: CDR1 MNHNS, CDR2 SASEGT. The CDR3 has 15 residues. The sequence came from a woman aged 35 to 49 with acute COVID-19. Input material: PBMCs or T cells enriched from blood (not recorded which). The chain recombines TRBV6-1 with TRBJ2-3, with D perhaps matching TRBD1 (6 bases). The CDR3 region is CASSEGTASTDTQYF. The CDR3 DNA sequence: TGTGCCAGCAGTGAAGGGACAGCTAGCACAGATACGCAGTATTTT.